This T cell receptor (beta chain) was retrieved from a study of blood T cells in healthy people across ages. General study results and limits: Strong correlation linked observed beta diversity and percent naive T cells. More naive CD4+ cells and higher diversity were found in long-lived than in aged donors.

A second PCR of 7 to 11 cycles used a sample-barcoded 5' primer and a J-beta primer mix. All samples yielded 2.5 million or more CDR3-containing paired-end reads. TCRdb re-derived calls from the 5' RACE reads in MiXCR, one entry per CDR3 protein. The repertoire includes about 1 million distinct CDR3 sequences, 35% to 50% of them detected once, and approximately 20% sits in the top ten. On this clonotype: What it binds is not known.

The receptor was derived from a woman aged 55-70 years in good health. Material: blood.

Here the CDR3 reads CASSTRTGQETQYF. In nucleotides, the CDR3 is TGTGCCAGCAGCACTCGGACAGGGCAAGAGACCCAGTACTTC. The chain uses TRBV3-1 and TRBJ2-5; 8 bases match TRBD1. Per the germline V gene, CDR1 is LGHDT and CDR2 is YNNKEL (reference sequence). The length of the CDR3 is 14 residues. V lost 5 bases to trimming and J lost 2 bases; unmatched junction nucleotides: 4.